This T cell receptor (beta chain) was documented in a study of cytomegalovirus exposure and HLA in healthy donors. The PCR ran on 60 Vbeta and 13 Jbeta primers. Generated by immunoSEQ multiplex PCR, the TCRdb table keeps only in-frame clones and is missing some. This table holds 60,000 to 75,000 clones, about 80% found once. In germline, CDR1 is MNHEY, CDR2 SMNVEV (reference sequence). CDR3 length equals 13 residues. V was cut by 4 bases and J by 1 base, with 7 bases left in between. This chain uses TRBV27 with TRBJ1-1; D is uncertain. The sequence derives from a man between 18 and 35 years old in good health and CMV-seropositive. What was sequenced was PBMCs. The CDR3 nucleotides are TGTGCCAGCAGTTCCACAGCGAACACTGAAGCTTTCTTT. Amino acids: CASSSTANTEAFF.